This record covers a single T cell receptor (beta chain). The source of the sample is a study of cytomegalovirus exposure and HLA in healthy donors. Per germline, CDR1 MNHEY and CDR2 SVGAGI. The CDR3 covers 15 residues. Trimming removed 9 bases from V and 0 bases from J, with 15 bases in between. Generated by immunoSEQ multiplex PCR, the TCRdb table keeps only in-frame clones and is missing some. The sample lists 71,000 or so clones, 94% occurring once. This sequence was found in a woman between 18 and 30 years old in good health and CMV-seronegative. The chain links TRBV6-5 to TRBJ2-1; D gene unclear. Material for sequencing was PBMCs. Here the CDR3 reads CASAFTWSSYNEQFF. The CDR3 DNA sequence: TGTGCCAGTGCATTTACGTGGAGCTCCTACAATGAGCAGTTCTTC.